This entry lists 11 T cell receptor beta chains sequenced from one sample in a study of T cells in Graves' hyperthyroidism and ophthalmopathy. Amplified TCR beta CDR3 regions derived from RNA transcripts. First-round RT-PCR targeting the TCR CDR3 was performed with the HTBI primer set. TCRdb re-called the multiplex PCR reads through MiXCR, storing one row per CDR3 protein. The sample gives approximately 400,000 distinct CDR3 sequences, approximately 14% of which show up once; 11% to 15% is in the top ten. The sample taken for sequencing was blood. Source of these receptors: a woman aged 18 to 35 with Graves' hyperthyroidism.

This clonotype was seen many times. The CDR3 DNA follows: TGTGCCAGCGGCCCGGGAGACATGAACACTGAAGCTTTCTTT. Residues: CASGPGDMNTEAFF. V gene TRBV27 combines with J gene TRBJ1-1, with D unresolved. The CDR3 covers 14 residues. Germline CDR1 MNHEY, CDR2 SMNVEV (reference sequence). V was shortened by 8 bases and J by 0 bases, with 13 bases between the two germline ends.

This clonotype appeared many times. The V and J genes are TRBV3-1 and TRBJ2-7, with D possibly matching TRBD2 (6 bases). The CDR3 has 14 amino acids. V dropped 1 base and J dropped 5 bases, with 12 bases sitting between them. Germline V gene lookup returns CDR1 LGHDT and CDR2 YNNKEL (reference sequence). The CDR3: CASSQGATSDEQYF. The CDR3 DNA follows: TGTGCCAGCAGCCAAGGGGCGACTAGTGACGAGCAGTACTTC.

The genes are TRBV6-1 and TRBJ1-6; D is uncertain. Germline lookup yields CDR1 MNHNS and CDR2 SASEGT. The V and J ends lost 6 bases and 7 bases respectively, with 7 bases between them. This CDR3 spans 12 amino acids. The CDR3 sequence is CASRDPNSPLHF. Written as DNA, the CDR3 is TGTGCCAGCAGGGACCCCAATTCACCCCTCCACTTT.

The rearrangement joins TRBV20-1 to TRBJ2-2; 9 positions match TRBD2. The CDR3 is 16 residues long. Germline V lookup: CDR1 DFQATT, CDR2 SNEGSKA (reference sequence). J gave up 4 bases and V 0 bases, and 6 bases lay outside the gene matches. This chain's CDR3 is CSARDVEREVTGELFF. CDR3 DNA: TGCAGTGCTAGAGATGTCGAGCGGGAGGTCACCGGGGAGCTGTTTTTT.

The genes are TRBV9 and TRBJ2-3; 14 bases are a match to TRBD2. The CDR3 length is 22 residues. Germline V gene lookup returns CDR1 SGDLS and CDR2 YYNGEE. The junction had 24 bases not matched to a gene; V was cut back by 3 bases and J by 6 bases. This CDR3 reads CASSERASGLAGAVGFGDTQYF. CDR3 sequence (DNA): TGTGCCAGCAGCGAGAGGGCTTCGGGACTAGCGGGAGCGGTAGGTTTTGGTGATACGCAGTATTTT. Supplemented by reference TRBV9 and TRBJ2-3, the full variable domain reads DSGVTQTPKHLITATGQRVTLRCSPRSGDLSVYWYQQSLDQGLQFLIQYYNGEERAKGNILERFSAQQFPDLHSELNLSSLELGDSALYFCASSERASGLAGAVGFGDTQYFGPGTRLTVL.

In DNA, the CDR3 is TGTGCCAGTAGTACCGGGGGTTTTTATTCCGAGCAGTACTTC. This encodes CASSTGGFYSEQYF. This chain connects TRBV19 to TRBJ2-7, with D possibly being TRBD2 (6 bases). The V end lost 4 bases, the J end lost 6 bases, and 16 bases lay between the germline ends. The CDR3 is 14 amino acids. CDR1 is LNHDA and CDR2 is SQIVND in the germline V gene (reference sequence).

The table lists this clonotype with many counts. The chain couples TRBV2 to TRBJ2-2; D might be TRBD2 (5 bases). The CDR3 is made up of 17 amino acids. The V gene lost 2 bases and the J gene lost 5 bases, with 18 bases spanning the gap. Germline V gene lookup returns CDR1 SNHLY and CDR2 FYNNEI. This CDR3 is CASSEYGIRGGTGELFF. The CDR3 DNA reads TGTGCCAGCAGTGAATACGGGATCCGAGGTGGGACCGGGGAGCTGTTTTTT.

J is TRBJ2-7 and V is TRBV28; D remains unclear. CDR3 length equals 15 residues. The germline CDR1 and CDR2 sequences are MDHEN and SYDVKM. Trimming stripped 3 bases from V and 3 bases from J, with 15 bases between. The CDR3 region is CASSFLPSILYEQYF. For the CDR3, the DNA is TGTGCCAGCAGTTTTCTCCCTAGTATTCTCTACGAGCAGTACTTC.

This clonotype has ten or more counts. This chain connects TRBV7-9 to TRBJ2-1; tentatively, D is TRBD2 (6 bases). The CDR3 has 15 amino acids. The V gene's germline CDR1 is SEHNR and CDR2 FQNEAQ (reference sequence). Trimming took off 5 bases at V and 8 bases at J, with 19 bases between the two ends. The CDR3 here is CASSLPAGYIYEQFF. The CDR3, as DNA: TGTGCCAGCAGCCTACCAGCGGGCTACATCTATGAGCAGTTCTTC.

For the CDR3, the DNA is TGTGCCAGCAGCTTGGGACTAGCGGGGGAGACATTGACCTACGAGCAGTACTTC. Translation: CASSLGLAGETLTYEQYF. The V and J genes are TRBV5-4 and TRBJ2-7, with 12 nucleotides matching TRBD2. The CDR3 covers 18 residues. CDR1 and CDR2 from the germline V gene are SGHNT and YYREEE (reference sequence). With 0 bases clipped from V and 2 bases from J, the junction kept 9 bases outside the gene matches.

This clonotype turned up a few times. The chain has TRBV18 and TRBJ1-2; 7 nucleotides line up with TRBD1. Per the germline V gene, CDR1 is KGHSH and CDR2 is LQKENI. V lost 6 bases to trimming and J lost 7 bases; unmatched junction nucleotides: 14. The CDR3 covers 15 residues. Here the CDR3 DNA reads TGTGCCAGCTCCCAAATGACAGGGTACGCAGTTGGCTACACCTTC. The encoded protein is CASSQMTGYAVGYTF.